These 21 T cell receptor beta chains were sequenced from one sample in a study of cytomegalovirus exposure and HLA in healthy donors. Amplification used 60 Vbeta primers and 13 Jbeta primers. Method: immunoSEQ multiplex PCR; TCRdb's copy keeps in-frame clones and lacks some. Of some 110,000 clones in the sample, about 84% are singletons; the top ten hold around 4%. Sequenced material: PBMCs. The receptors derive from a man aged 40-55 years in good health and CMV-seronegative.

Remarks on this clone: Other DNA variants within this sample encode the same CDR3. The chain links TRBV20-1 to TRBJ2-7; 7 positions agree with TRBD1. The CDR3 covers 11 residues. The germline gives CDR1 DFQATT, CDR2 SNEGSKA (reference sequence). V shed 5 bases and J 4 bases; nucleotides not matched to a gene: 2. Written as DNA, the CDR3 is TGCAGTGCTGGGACAGAATACGAGCAGTACTTC. Protein: CSAGTEYEQYF.

The chain recombines TRBV28 with TRBJ2-1, with TRBD1 matching 7 bases. J was trimmed by 7 bases and V by 5 bases; bases with no gene match: 17. The CDR3 covers 17 residues. Germline values: CDR1 MDHEN, CDR2 SYDVKM. The CDR3 nucleotides read TGTGCCAGCAGTCCAAGGGGGCGGGTTAATTCCGGGAATGAGCAGTTCTTC. It encodes CASSPRGRVNSGNEQFF. Complete variable domain (other parts from reference TRBV28 and TRBJ2-1): DVKVTQSSRYLVKRTGEKVFLECVQDMDHENMFWYRQDPGLGLRLIYFSYDVKMKEKGDIPEGYSVSREKKERFSLILESASTNQTSMYLCASSPRGRVNSGNEQFFGPGTRLTVL.

Comments on this clone: One end of the junction does not line up with germline, which may come from a read error. Other DNA sequences in the same sample also yield this CDR3. The chain couples TRBV4-3 to TRBJ2-7, with 10 bases that match TRBD1. Germline V gene sequence: CDR1 LGHNA, CDR2 YSLEER. The CDR3 covers 14 residues. The CDR3 DNA reads TGCGCCAGTAGCCGGGGACAGGGGAGGGACGAGCAGTACTTC. It yields the protein CASSRGQGRDEQYF.

The chain recombines TRBV4-1 with TRBJ1-6, with 7 positions matching TRBD1. Germline CDR1 is MGHRA and CDR2 is YSYEKL. V shed 4 bases and J 10 bases; nucleotides not matched to a gene: 13. The CDR3 runs 16 residues. The CDR3 loop reads CASSRPGQGVRSPLHF. The CDR3 DNA follows: TGCGCCAGCAGCCGGCCGGGGCAGGGGGTGAGATCACCCCTCCACTTT.

Here the CDR3 reads CASSSSTDTQYF. DNA for the CDR3: TGTGCCAGCAGCTCAAGCACAGATACGCAGTATTTT. V usage is TRBV9 and J usage is TRBJ2-3, with D hard to call. Trimming took 4 bases from V and 0 from J, leaving 3 bases between them. Germline-derived CDR1 and CDR2 are SGDLS and YYNGEE. The CDR3 sequence is 12 residues long.

This clone was counted only a few times. J is TRBJ2-3 and V is TRBV7-9, with 7 bases lining up with TRBD1. V was clipped by 4 bases and J by 2 bases; unmatched bases: 6. The length of the CDR3 is 15 residues. Germline CDR1 is SEHNR and CDR2 is FQNEAQ (reference sequence). CDR3 sequence: CASSSGTADTDTQYF. CDR3 sequence (DNA): TGTGCCAGCAGCTCCGGGACAGCCGACACAGATACGCAGTATTTT.

This chain uses TRBV18 with TRBJ2-7; 8 bases are shared with TRBD1. Germline V gene lookup returns CDR1 KGHSH and CDR2 LQKENI. The J segment lost 3 bases and the V segment lost 6 bases, leaving 7 bases of the junction unmatched. This CDR3 region has 14 residues. CDR3 DNA: TGTGCCAGCTCCGCCGGGACAGGAGTCTACGAGCAGTACTTC. Translating gives CASSAGTGVYEQYF.

The chain carries TRBV19 and TRBJ2-3, with TRBD1 matching 8 bases. The CDR3 runs 15 residues. Unmatched junction bases numbered 4, after V lost 3 bases and J lost 2 bases. Germline V gene lookup returns CDR1 LNHDA and CDR2 SQIVND (reference sequence). The CDR3 sequence: CASSIGDRPTDTQYF. The CDR3 bases are TGTGCCAGTAGTATCGGGGACAGGCCCACAGATACGCAGTATTTT.

The chain joins TRBV29-1 to TRBJ2-1, with D maybe TRBD2 (7 bases). Trimming took off 4 bases at V and 4 bases at J, with 11 bases between the two ends. Per germline, CDR1 SQVTM and CDR2 ANQGSEA. The CDR3 is 13 amino acids. In DNA form, the CDR3 reads TGCAGCGTTGGAGGGGGAGGGTACAATGAGCAGTTCTTC. This sequence encodes CSVGGGGYNEQFF.

The sample holds a few counts of this clone. The chain recombines TRBV10-3 with TRBJ1-3; D might be TRBD1 (5 bases). The CDR3 runs 14 residues. The ends were cut back, 3 bases at V and 7 bases at J, with 13 bases in the middle. CDR1 ENHRY and CDR2 SYGVKD come from the germline V gene. The CDR3 loop is CAISDPNGGNTIYF. DNA of the CDR3: TGTGCCATCAGTGATCCTAACGGGGGTAACACCATATATTTT.

This sequence joins TRBV5-1 and TRBJ1-4; D remains unclear. V shed 5 bases and J shed 7 bases, with 12 bases lying between them. The CDR3 contains 13 residues. Germline CDR1 and CDR2: SGHRS and YFSETQ. Here the CDR3 reads CASRLQSGEKLFF. In DNA form, the CDR3 reads TGCGCCAGCAGGCTCCAGTCGGGTGAAAAACTGTTTTTT.

The J gene is TRBJ2-3, the V gene TRBV9; D call uncertain. The V end was cut by 0 bases, the J end by 6 bases, with 8 bases between. Germline V gene sequence: CDR1 SGDLS, CDR2 YYNGEE. The CDR3 covers 13 residues. The CDR3 protein is CASSVGGADTQYF. In nucleotides, the CDR3 is TGTGCCAGCAGCGTAGGCGGCGCGGATACGCAGTATTTT.

This chain links TRBV11-2 with TRBJ2-3, with TRBD1 matching 8 bases. Losses at the gene ends were 3 bases for V and 4 bases for J; bases not matched to a gene: 3. Germline V gives CDR1 SGHAT, CDR2 FQNNGV. The CDR3 sequence is 14 residues long. The CDR3 DNA sequence: TGTGCCAGCAGCTTGACAGGGGTGTCAGATACGCAGTATTTT. Its protein product is CASSLTGVSDTQYF.

The genes are TRBV2 and TRBJ1-2; the D is unclear. This CDR3 spans 12 amino acids. Trimming stripped 6 bases from V and 4 bases from J, with 9 bases between. The V gene's germline CDR1 is SNHLY and CDR2 FYNNEI. The CDR3 protein is CASSPTIYGYTF. CDR3 nucleotides: TGTGCCAGCAGCCCTACCATCTATGGCTACACCTTC. Full variable domain (missing parts from reference TRBV2 and TRBJ1-2): EPEVTQTPSHQVTQMGQEVILRCVPISNHLYFYWYRQILGQKVEFLVSFYNNEISEKSEIFDDQFSVERPDGSNFTLKIRSTKLEDSAMYFCASSPTIYGYTFGSGTRLTVV.

The V call is TRBV6-5, the J call TRBJ1-4; no firm D call. The CDR3 is made up of 15 amino acids. Between the trimmed V and J ends, which lost 0 bases and 8 bases, there was a span of 13 bases. Germline V gene sequence: CDR1 MNHEY, CDR2 SVGAGI. The CDR3 bases are TGTGCCAGCAGTTACTCGGGAGTCAGCTTCGAAAAACTGTTTTTT. Translating gives CASSYSGVSFEKLFF.

The DNA of the CDR3 is TGTGCCAGCAGTTTGTCGGCAGGGGGCTTCACGAATGGCTACACCTTC. Amino acids: CASSLSAGGFTNGYTF. V and J are TRBV27 and TRBJ1-2, with 8 bases matching TRBD1. Germline V gene data show CDR1 as MNHEY and CDR2 as SMNVEV (reference sequence). Trimming cost V 3 bases and J 6 bases; bases outside gene matches: 12. This CDR3 contains 16 residues.

The chain couples TRBV30 to TRBJ1-5, with TRBD1 as a possible D gene (5 bases). Trimming cost V 3 bases and J 5 bases, with 17 bases left between them. The CDR3 loop spans 15 amino acids. Germline V gene lookup returns CDR1 GTSNPN and CDR2 SVGIG (reference sequence). The CDR3 nucleotides are TGTGCCTGGAGACCTACAGGCCTCACGCATCAGCCCCAGCATTTT. Translation: CAWRPTGLTHQPQHF. The variable domain in full, with the rest retrieved from reference TRBV30 and TRBJ1-5, is SQTIHQWPATLVQPVGSPLSLECTVEGTSNPNLYWYRQAAGRGLQLLFYSVGIGQISSEVPQNLSASRPQDRQFILSSKKLLLSDSGFYLCAWRPTGLTHQPQHFGDGTRLSIL.

The chain is built from TRBV2 and TRBJ2-3; 10 positions agree with TRBD2. Germline CDR1 reads SNHLY; CDR2 reads FYNNEI. CDR3 length equals 15 residues. The V gene end was trimmed by 4 bases and the J gene end by 2 bases; junction bases not matched to a gene: 3. Written as DNA, the CDR3 is TGTGCCAGCAGTGGCCTAGCGGGGGTCACAGATACGCAGTATTTT. Translation gives CASSGLAGVTDTQYF. Supplemented by reference TRBV2 and TRBJ2-3, the full variable domain reads EPEVTQTPSHQVTQMGQEVILRCVPISNHLYFYWYRQILGQKVEFLVSFYNNEISEKSEIFDDQFSVERPDGSNFTLKIRSTKLEDSAMYFCASSGLAGVTDTQYFGPGTRLTVL.

This clone was detected only a few times. The CDR3 is CASSFSGTGGEKLFF. CDR3 coding DNA: TGTGCCAGCAGCTTTAGTGGGACAGGGGGAGAAAAACTGTTTTTT. The chain joins TRBV7-3 to TRBJ1-4; 11 bases are shared with TRBD1. From germline, CDR1 is SGHTA and CDR2 FQGTGA. There are 15 residues in the CDR3. With 3 bases clipped from V and 8 bases from J, the junction kept 5 bases outside the gene matches.

Here the CDR3 reads CASRPGRGRGYGYTF. The CDR3 nucleotides are TGTGCCAGCAGGCCCGGCAGGGGAAGAGGGTATGGCTACACCTTC. The chain joins TRBV2 to TRBJ1-2, with D possibly TRBD1 on 6 matching bases. The CDR3 is made up of 15 amino acids. Trimming took off 6 bases at V and 5 bases at J, with 19 bases between the two ends. CDR1 SNHLY and CDR2 FYNNEI come from the germline V gene.

V is TRBV10-3 and J is TRBJ2-7, with 7 nucleotides matching TRBD1. Losses at the gene ends were 6 bases for V and 1 base for J; bases not matched to a gene: 9. Germline CDR1 ENHRY, CDR2 SYGVKD. The CDR3 contains 15 residues. The CDR3 sequence is CAISQQGYGSYEQYF. CDR3 nucleotides: TGTGCCATCAGCCAACAGGGGTACGGATCCTACGAGCAGTACTTC.